These 15 T cell receptor beta chains came from one sample sequenced in a study of T-cell memory formation after mild COVID-19. From the 5' RACE reads, TCRdb called clonotypes with MiXCR, one entry per CDR3 protein. The sample carries approximately 250,000 distinct CDR3 sequences, 15% recorded once. The sequencing input was PBMCs or a T cell subset sorted from them (not recorded which). The receptors derive from an adult woman who had mild COVID-19 (a few samples of this study predate the infection). Cell type and time point are not known.

This clonotype turned up a few times. V usage is TRBV4-2 and J usage is TRBJ2-6; perhaps D is TRBD1 or TRBD2 (5 bases each). The CDR3 is made up of 16 amino acids. The germline V and J ends were trimmed by 0 bases and 4 bases, with 10 bases remaining between them. Looked up from germline, CDR1 is LGHNA and CDR2 is YNFKEQ. The CDR3 is CASSQDLGPGANVLTF. The DNA of the CDR3 is TGTGCCAGCAGCCAAGATTTGGGACCCGGGGCCAACGTCCTGACTTTC.

The chain has TRBV3-1 and TRBJ2-7; TRBD2 matches 9 bases. The CDR3 runs 14 residues. J lost 12 bases, V lost 4 bases, and 13 bases had no gene match. The germline gives CDR1 LGHDT, CDR2 YNNKEL (reference sequence). The CDR3 coding sequence is TGTGCCAGCAGCCCGGCGGGGGGGGCGCTAACGTTGTACTTC. It yields the protein CASSPAGGALTLYF.

The chain is built from TRBV6-5 and TRBJ2-7; 8 positions match TRBD2. Germline CDR1 is MNHEY and CDR2 is SVGAGI. The V gene end was trimmed by 5 bases and the J gene end by 2 bases; junction bases not matched to a gene: 5. The CDR3 extends over 14 amino acids. The CDR3: CASSTREGAYEQYF. The CDR3 DNA sequence: TGTGCCAGCAGTACCCGGGAGGGGGCCTACGAGCAGTACTTC.

This clonotype has a count of ten or more. This chain uses TRBV7-9 with TRBJ2-1; no firm D call. Germline values: CDR1 SEHNR, CDR2 FQNEAQ (reference sequence). V lost 0 bases and J lost 7, with 7 bases in between. The CDR3 totals 13 residues. The CDR3 DNA sequence: TGTGCCAGCAGCTTAGCGGGGTCTAATGAGCAGTTCTTC. Amino acids: CASSLAGSNEQFF.

This clonotype was picked up many times. The V call is TRBV10-3, the J call TRBJ2-1, with TRBD2 matching 9 bases. Losses at the gene ends were 7 bases for V and 9 bases for J; bases not matched to a gene: 7. The CDR3 runs 13 residues. Germline CDR1 and CDR2: ENHRY and SYGVKD. CDR3 bases: TGTGCCATCAAGGTAGCGGGAGCGGGTGAGCAGTTCTTC. Its protein is CAIKVAGAGEQFF.

In this sample, this clonotype turned up a few times. The chain recombines TRBV7-2 with TRBJ2-3, with 13 bases lining up with TRBD2. J was trimmed by 2 bases and V by 5 bases; bases with no gene match: 7. This CDR3 is 17 amino acids long. Germline assignment: CDR1 SGHTA and CDR2 FQGNSA. CDR3 in amino acids: CASSPRLAGGHTDTQYF. The CDR3 DNA reads as TGTGCCAGCAGCCCGCGACTAGCGGGGGGCCACACAGATACGCAGTATTTT.

This clonotype was recorded many times. The chain couples TRBV5-1 to TRBJ2-2, with D perhaps TRBD1 (6 bases). The CDR3 runs 14 residues. Trimming cost V 0 bases and J 6 bases, with 9 bases left between them. CDR1 SGHRS and CDR2 YFSETQ come from the germline V gene. CDR3 region: CASSLDRVSGELFF. In DNA, the CDR3 is TGCGCCAGCAGCTTGGACAGGGTATCCGGGGAGCTGTTTTTT.

The V call is TRBV20-1, the J call TRBJ2-7; TRBD2 agrees at 8 bases. The CDR3 length is 15 residues. V lost 1 base, J lost 2 bases, and 7 bases stayed unmatched. The germline CDR1 and CDR2 sequences are DFQATT and SNEGSKA (reference sequence). The CDR3: CSARGRLTSAYEQYF. In nucleotides, the CDR3 is TGCAGTGCTAGAGGACGATTGACTAGCGCCTACGAGCAGTACTTC.

The chain combines TRBV18 with TRBJ2-6, with TRBD1 identical over 7 bases. The CDR3 is 15 residues long. J gave up 2 bases and V 4 bases, and 2 bases lay outside the gene matches. Germline V gene sequence: CDR1 KGHSH, CDR2 LQKENI. The CDR3 DNA follows: TGTGCCAGCTCACAGGGGGCGCCTGGGGCCAACGTCCTGACTTTC. Its protein is CASSQGAPGANVLTF.

The chain is built from TRBV24-1 and TRBJ1-5, with 9 bases that match TRBD1. The V gene end was trimmed by 4 bases and the J gene end by 7 bases; junction bases not matched to a gene: 10. Germline assignment: CDR1 KGHDR and CDR2 SFDVKD. The CDR3 sequence is 16 residues long. The CDR3 sequence: CATSDRSGTGIQPQHF. The CDR3, as DNA: TGTGCCACCAGTGACCGATCCGGGACAGGGATACAGCCCCAGCATTTT.

This clonotype was seen a few times. The V and J genes are TRBV5-5 and TRBJ2-1; the match to TRBD2 covers 8 bases. The germline V gene encodes CDR1 SGHKS and CDR2 YYEKEE (reference sequence). V was pared by 6 bases and J by 8 bases, with 13 bases of the junction left unmatched. The CDR3 spans 15 residues. The DNA for the CDR3 is TGTGCCAGCATCCTAGCGGGTAACTCCCGGGATGAGCAGTTCTTC. Translating it yields CASILAGNSRDEQFF.

The V and J genes are TRBV6-2 or TRBV6-3 and TRBJ2-1, with D possibly TRBD2 on 5 matching bases. The CDR3 contains 15 residues. The V and J ends lost 2 bases and 5 bases respectively, with 13 bases between them. Germline CDR1 is MNHEY and CDR2 is SVGEGT. CDR3 DNA sequence: TGTGCCAGCAGTTACGCTAGCCTCGTCGACAATGAGCAGTTCTTC. This codes for CASSYASLVDNEQFF.

The chain has TRBV20-1 and TRBJ1-2; TRBD1 matches 7 bases. The V gene end was trimmed by 6 bases and the J gene end by 8 bases; junction bases not matched to a gene: 6. The CDR3 extends over 11 amino acids. Germline assignment: CDR1 DFQATT and CDR2 SNEGSKA (reference sequence). The CDR3 DNA follows: TGCAGTGCCCCGACAGGGACGGGCTACACCTTC. Translated, it gives CSAPTGTGYTF.

The gene calls are TRBV9 and TRBJ2-1; D remains unclear. V shed 4 bases and J shed 5 bases, with 19 bases lying between them. CDR1 is SGDLS, CDR2 YYNGEE, per germline. The CDR3 consists of 16 residues. The CDR3 DNA follows: TGTGCCAGCAGCTCCGACTCACCCCTTTTACACAATGAGCAGTTCTTC. This translates into CASSSDSPLLHNEQFF.

The chain links TRBV7-9 to TRBJ1-1; D is uncertain. V was shortened by 2 bases and J by 6 bases, with 10 bases between the two germline ends. The CDR3 has 13 amino acids. CDR1 and CDR2 from the germline V gene are SEHNR and FQNEAQ (reference sequence). CDR3 nucleotide sequence: TGTGCCAGCAGCTTAACGCCTGGGCCTGAAGCTTTCTTT. Encoded protein: CASSLTPGPEAFF.